A selection of T cell receptor beta chains follows, all from one sample in a study of tumor-infiltrating lymphocytes in primary liver carcinoma. Each CDR3 protein is one row after TCRdb ran MiXCR on the multiplex PCR reads. The sample lists roughly 190,000 distinct CDR3 sequences, around four fifths seen once, with approximately 18% in the top ten. The source material was tumor tissue from primary liver carcinoma. The receptors stem from a man aged 40-50 years with primary liver carcinoma and hepatitis B virus infection. Both conserved end residues are part of each CDR3. Fields, in order: J gene, clone size, V gene, CDR3 protein. A clone size is listed for some rows: how often the clone was seen (once, few, many), or a class if it is expanded.

>TRBJ1-2|.|TRBV6-5
CANSQDSASGYTF
>TRBJ1-1|.|TRBV12-3/TRBV12-4
CANTPGRQNTEAIF
>TRBJ2-7|.|TRBV4-1
CAISRERTSGSVYEQYF
>TRBJ2-1|.|TRBV14
CDNNQGRVSRGQFF
>TRBJ2-1|.|TRBV11-3
CDSSTGTSGLYNEQLF
>TRBJ1-1|.|TRBV2
CASNEQANTEASF
>TRBJ2-7|.|TRBV4-3
CASRQDLTGSYEQYF
>TRBJ2-6|.|TRBV6-1
CVGTGTGGAGANVLTF
>TRBJ2-2|.|TRBV11-1
CANNYIGPFSGELFF
>TRBJ1-1|.|TRBV28
CVSNYRYTEAFF
>TRBJ1-5|.|TRBV6-1
CTNSEGGNDQPQHF
>TRBJ2-7|.|TRBV29-1
CRAGWGNHEQNF
>TRBJ1-1|.|TRBV5-6
CASRWGGPVITEAFF
>TRBJ2-3|.|TRBV5-1
CASSLGFLAETDTQYF
>TRBJ2-7|.|TRBV5-6
CASSFRSRAYDHYF
>TRBJ1-5|.|TRBV5-5
CASISGQTINYEPQHF
>TRBJ2-3|once|TRBV12-3/TRBV12-4
CAIRCTDTQYF
>TRBJ2-7|.|TRBV11-2
CASSLGLVRSYEYYF
>TRBJ1-5|once|TRBV5-1
CASSWGEQGVNPPQHF
>TRBJ2-5|.|TRBV4-3
CASSQCEGRELGTQYF
>TRBJ2-2|.|TRBV6-2/TRBV6-3
CARSNSYPGTGSAGELLF
>TRBJ2-5|.|TRBV28
CAIEGGTRVTQYF
>TRBJ2-5|.|TRBV24-1
CATSASNVRVQESEYF
>TRBJ1-3|.|TRBV12-3/TRBV12-4
CTTSLQRNTIYF
>TRBJ2-3|once|TRBV28
CASSLAGGTLDTQYF
>TRBJ2-1|once|TRBV11-1
CASSPRGLAGVGEQLF
>TRBJ2-7|.|TRBV11-2
CTSRLAGGSHVEQYF
>TRBJ1-1|.|TRBV5-6
CASKWGAPMNTEAFF
>TRBJ1-5|.|TRBV12-3/TRBV12-4
CTSSRQLDSNHPQHF
>TRBJ2-6|.|TRBV7-9
CASSPDRLSSGPNVLTF
>TRBJ2-6|.|TRBV14
CASNQERPGVPPGANFLTF